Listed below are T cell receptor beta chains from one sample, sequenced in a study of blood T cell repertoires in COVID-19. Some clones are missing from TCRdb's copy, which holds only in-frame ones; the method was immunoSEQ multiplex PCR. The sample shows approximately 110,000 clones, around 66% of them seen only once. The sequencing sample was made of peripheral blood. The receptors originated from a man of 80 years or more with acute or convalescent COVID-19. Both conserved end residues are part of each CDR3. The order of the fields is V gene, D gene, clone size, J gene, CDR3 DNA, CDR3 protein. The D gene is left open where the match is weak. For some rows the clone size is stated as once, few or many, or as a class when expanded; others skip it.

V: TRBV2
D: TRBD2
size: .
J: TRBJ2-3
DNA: TGTGCCGGAAAGCGGGGACCCACAGATACGCAGTATTTT
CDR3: CAGKRGPTDTQYF

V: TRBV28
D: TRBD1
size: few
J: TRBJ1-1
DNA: TGTGCCAGTCGGGACAGGGCGGGCACTGAAGCTTTCTTT
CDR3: CASRDRAGTEAFF

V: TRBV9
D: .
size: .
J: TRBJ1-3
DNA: TGTGCCAGCAGCGTAGGAGGCGAAAACACCATATATTTT
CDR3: CASSVGGENTIYF

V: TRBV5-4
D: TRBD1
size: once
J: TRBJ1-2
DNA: TGTGCCAGCAGCTCCCAGGACAGGGGTTTAGCGGGGTATGGCTACACCTTC
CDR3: CASSSQDRGLAGYGYTF

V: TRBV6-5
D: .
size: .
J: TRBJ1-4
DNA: TGTGCCAGCAGAGACAGTGTCAGAAATGAAAAACTGTTTTTT
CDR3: CASRDSVRNEKLFF

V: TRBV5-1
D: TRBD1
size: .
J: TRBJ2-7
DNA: TGCGCCAGCAGCCTAGGGGGACAGGCGAGCAACGAGCAGTACTTC
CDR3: CASSLGGQASNEQYF

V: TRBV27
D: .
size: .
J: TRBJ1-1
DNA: TGTGCCAGCAGTGCCCGGAGTGACACTGAAGCTTTCTTT
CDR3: CASSARSDTEAFF

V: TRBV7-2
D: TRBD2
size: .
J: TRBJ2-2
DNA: TGTGCCAGCAGCCCGCTAGCGGGAGTCACCGGGGAGCTGTTTTTT
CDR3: CASSPLAGVTGELFF

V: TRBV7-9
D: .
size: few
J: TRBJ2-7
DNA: TGTGCCAGCCAGGGGACTAATTCCTACGAGCAGTACTTC
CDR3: CASQGTNSYEQYF

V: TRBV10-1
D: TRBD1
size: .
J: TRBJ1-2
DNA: TGCGCCAGCATTACCGGACAGGGGGTAGGCTACACCTTC
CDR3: CASITGQGVGYTF

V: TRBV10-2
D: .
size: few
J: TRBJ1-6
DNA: TGCGCCAGCAGGGCCGGGGGTCTTGGCTCACCCCTCCACTTT
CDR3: CASRAGGLGSPLHF

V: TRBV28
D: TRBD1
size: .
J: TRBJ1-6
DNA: TGTGCCAGCAGTTTCACAGGGGCTGGTTCACCCCTCCACTTT
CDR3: CASSFTGAGSPLHF

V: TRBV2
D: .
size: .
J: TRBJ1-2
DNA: TGTGCCAGCAGTGGACAGTCTACGAGGGGGAACTATGGCTACACCTTC
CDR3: CASSGQSTRGNYGYTF

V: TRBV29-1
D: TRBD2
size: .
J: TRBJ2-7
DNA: TGCAGCGTTTCACTAGCGGGAGTCGAGCAGTACTTC
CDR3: CSVSLAGVEQYF

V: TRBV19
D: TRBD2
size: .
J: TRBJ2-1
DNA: TGTGCCAGTAGTTTCCAGCCGGGACTAGAAAGATATGAGCAGTTCTTC
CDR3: CASSFQPGLERYEQFF

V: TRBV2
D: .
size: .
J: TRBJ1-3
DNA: TGTGCCAGCAGTGTGGAGGCCTCCTCTGGAAACACCATATATTTT
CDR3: CASSVEASSGNTIYF

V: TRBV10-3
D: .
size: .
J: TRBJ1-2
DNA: TGTGCCATCAGTGCCTCCGGACACGTCTATGGCTACACCTTC
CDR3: CAISASGHVYGYTF

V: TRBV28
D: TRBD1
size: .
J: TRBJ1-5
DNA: TGTGCCAGCAGTTCTACCGGGACAGCTACCAATCAGCCCCAGCATTTT
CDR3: CASSSTGTATNQPQHF

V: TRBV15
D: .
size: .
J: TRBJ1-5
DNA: TGTGCCACCAGCGCCAGGGCTAATCAGCCCCAGCATTTT
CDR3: CATSARANQPQHF

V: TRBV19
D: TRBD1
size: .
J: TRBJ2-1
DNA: TGTGCCAGTAGTATAACCGACAGGGGAGCCTACAATGAGCAGTTCTTC
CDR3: CASSITDRGAYNEQFF

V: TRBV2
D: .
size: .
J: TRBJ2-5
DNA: TGTGCCAGCAGAGGAGGCGAGACCCAGTACTTC
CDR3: CASRGGETQYF

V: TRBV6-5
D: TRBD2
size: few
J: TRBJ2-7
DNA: TGTGCCAGCAGTTACCGAGCGGGAGGGCTGGGCGAGCAGTACTTC
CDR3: CASSYRAGGLGEQYF

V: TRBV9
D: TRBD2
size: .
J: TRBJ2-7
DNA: TGTGCCAGCAGCGTTGGGACTAGCGGTTACGAGCAGTACTTC
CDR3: CASSVGTSGYEQYF

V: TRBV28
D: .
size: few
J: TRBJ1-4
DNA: TGTGCCAACCCGGGGGTAAATGAAAAACTGTTTTTT
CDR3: CANPGVNEKLFF

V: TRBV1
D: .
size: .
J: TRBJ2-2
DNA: TGCACCAGCAGGAGCTCTTCGACTAGAACCGGGGAGCTGTTTTTT
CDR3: CTSRSSSTRTGELFF

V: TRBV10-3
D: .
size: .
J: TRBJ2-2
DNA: TGTGCCATCAGCCGGGACTTCCAGGACACCGGGGAGCTGTTTTTT
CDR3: CAISRDFQDTGELFF

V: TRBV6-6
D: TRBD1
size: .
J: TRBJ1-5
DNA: TGTGCCAGCACCCCAATGGACAGGGGAAATCAGCCCCAGCATTTT
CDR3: CASTPMDRGNQPQHF

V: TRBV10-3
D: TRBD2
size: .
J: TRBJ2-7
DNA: TGTGCCATCAGTACGGGGGGGCCCTACGAGCAGTACTTC
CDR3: CAISTGGPYEQYF

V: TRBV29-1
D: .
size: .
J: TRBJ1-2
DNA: TGCAGCGTTAGCTCCCCTTCGAACTATGGCTACACCTTC
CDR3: CSVSSPSNYGYTF

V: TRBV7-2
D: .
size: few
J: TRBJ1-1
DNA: TGTGCCAGCACACTTAGACAAGAGAACACTGAAGCTTTCTTT
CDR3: CASTLRQENTEAFF

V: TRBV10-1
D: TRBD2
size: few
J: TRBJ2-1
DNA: TGCGCCAGCAGTTGGGGGGCTAGCGGGAGCAATGAGCAGTTCTTC
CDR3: CASSWGASGSNEQFF

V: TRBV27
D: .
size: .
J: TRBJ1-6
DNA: TGTGCCAGCACGTACTCCTATAATTCACCCCTCCACTTT
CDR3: CASTYSYNSPLHF

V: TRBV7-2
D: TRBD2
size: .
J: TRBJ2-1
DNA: TGTGCCAGCAGCCCCCAGACTAGCGGCTCCAATGAGCAGTTCTTC
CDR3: CASSPQTSGSNEQFF

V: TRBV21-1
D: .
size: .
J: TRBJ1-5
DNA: TGTGCCAGCAGCAAAGTATTGAGGGTCCAGCCCCAGCATTTT
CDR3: CASSKVLRVQPQHF

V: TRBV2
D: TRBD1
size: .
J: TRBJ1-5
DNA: TGTGCCGGAGGGACAGTATCAAATCAGCCCCAGCATTTT
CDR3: CAGGTVSNQPQHF

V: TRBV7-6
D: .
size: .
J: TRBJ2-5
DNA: TGTGCCAGCAGTTTAGGGGCATGGCTGGAGACCCAGTACTTC
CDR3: CASSLGAWLETQYF

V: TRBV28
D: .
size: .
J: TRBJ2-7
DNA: TGTGCCAGCAGCCATTCCTACGAGCAGTACTTC
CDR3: CASSHSYEQYF

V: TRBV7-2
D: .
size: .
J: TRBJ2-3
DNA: TGTGCCAGCAGCTTAAGTGGCCGCAACCTGCAGTATTTT
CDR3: CASSLSGRNLQYF

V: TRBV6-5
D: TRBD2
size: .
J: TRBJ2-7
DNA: TGTGCCAGCAGGGAGCGGGGGGGGGACTACGAGCAGTACTTC
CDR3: CASRERGGDYEQYF

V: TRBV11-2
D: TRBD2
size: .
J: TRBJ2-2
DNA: TGTGCCAGCAGCTTTAATCTGGCTAGCGGGCTGAACACCGGGGAGCTGTTTTTT
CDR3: CASSFNLASGLNTGELFF

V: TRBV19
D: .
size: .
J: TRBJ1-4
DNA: TGTGCCAGTAGTATAATGGGGAGCGGCACGGAAAAACTGTTTTTT
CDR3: CASSIMGSGTEKLFF

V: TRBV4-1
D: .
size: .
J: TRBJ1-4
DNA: TGCGCCAGCAGCCAAGATCCCAGGGCAAATGAAAAACTGTTTTTT
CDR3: CASSQDPRANEKLFF